Sequencing of this TCR beta chain was carried out in a study of cytomegalovirus exposure and HLA in healthy donors. This CDR3 region has 14 residues. Per germline, CDR1 SGHNT and CDR2 YYREEE (reference sequence). V dropped 2 bases and J dropped 6; count of bases not matched to a gene: 6. Sequencing used immunoSEQ multiplex PCR; TCRdb keeps in-frame clones, though not all of them. This table has over 150,000 clones, 86% appearing once. As to this clone: Its antigen is as yet unknown.

Study findings and constraints: Among TCR beta chains, those listed as cytomegalovirus-associated numbered some 170. First-cohort TCR clusters tended to co-occur in the approximately 110 validation repertoires, a later analysis found. While the bulk of TCR sequences proved rare, some public TCRs turned up in many donors. In vitro data verified a few CMV-associated chains as specific for CMV antigens.

The source of this sequence is a human donor in good health. V usage is TRBV5-4 and J usage is TRBJ1-1, with 8 bases fitting TRBD1. Source material: PBMCs. CDR3 coding DNA: TGTGCCAGCAGCTTTCCGACAGGGGACTCTGAAGCTTTCTTT. Amino acid sequence: CASSFPTGDSEAFF. Variable domain in full (rest from reference TRBV5-4 and TRBJ1-1): ETGVTQSPTHLIKTRGQQVTLRCSSQSGHNTVSWYQQALGQGPQFIFQYYREEENGRGNFPPRFSGLQFPNYSSELNVNALELDDSALYLCASSFPTGDSEAFFGQGTRLTVV.